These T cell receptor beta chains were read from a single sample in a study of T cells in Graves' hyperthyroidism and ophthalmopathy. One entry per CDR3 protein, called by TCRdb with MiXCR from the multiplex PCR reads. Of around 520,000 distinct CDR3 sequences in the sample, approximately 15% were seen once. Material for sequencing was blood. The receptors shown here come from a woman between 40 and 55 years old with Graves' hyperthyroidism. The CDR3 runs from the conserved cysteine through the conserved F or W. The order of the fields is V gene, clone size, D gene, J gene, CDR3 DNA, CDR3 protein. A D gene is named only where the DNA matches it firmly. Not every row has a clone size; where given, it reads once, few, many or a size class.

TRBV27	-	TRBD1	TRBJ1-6	TGTGCCAGCAGTGTCATTCAGGGGGAACCCCTCCACTTT	CASSVIQGEPLHF
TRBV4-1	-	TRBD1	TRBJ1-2	TGCGCCAGCACCTGGACAGGGAAACTAGGTGGCTACACCTTC	CASTWTGKLGGYTF
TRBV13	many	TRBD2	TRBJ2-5	TGTGCCAGCAGCTTACGGTTGGGGACTAGCGGGAGTCGGGGAGAGACCCAGTACTTC	CASSLRLGTSGSRGETQYF
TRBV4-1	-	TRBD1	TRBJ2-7	TGCGCCAGCAGCCAAATTGGGACAGGGGGCTACGAGCAGTACTTC	CASSQIGTGGYEQYF
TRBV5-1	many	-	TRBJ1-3	TGCGCCAGCAGCTTGCCCTTGGACAGTGGAAACACCATATATTTT	CASSLPLDSGNTIYF
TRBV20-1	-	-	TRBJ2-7	TGCAGTGTCCCCGGGGGGCCCGCCTACGAGCAGTACTTC	CSVPGGPAYEQYF
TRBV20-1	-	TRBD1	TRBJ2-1	TGCAGTGCGGGGGGACAGGGAAACAATGAGCAGTTCTTC	CSAGGQGNNEQFF
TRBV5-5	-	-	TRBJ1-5	TGTGCCAGCAGCTTTCTGGGTTCCGATCAGCCCCAGCATTTT	CASSFLGSDQPQHF
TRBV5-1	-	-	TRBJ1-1	TGCGCCAGCAGCTTGGAAGCGACAGTTCGAGAAGCTTTCTTT	CASSLEATVREAFF
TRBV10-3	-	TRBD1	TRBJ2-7	TGTGCCATCGGGACAGGGGGCAGCTACGAGCAGTACTTC	CAIGTGGSYEQYF
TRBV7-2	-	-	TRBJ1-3	TGTGCCAGCAGCTTAGTCCTCGCCTCTGGAGACACCATATATTTT	CASSLVLASGDTIYF
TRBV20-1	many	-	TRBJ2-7	TGCAGTGCTACGGGAGCGAACGAGCAGTACTTC	CSATGANEQYF
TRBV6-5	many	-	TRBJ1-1	TGTGCCAGCAGTTACTCGAGTGTGAGCACTGAAGCTTTCTTT	CASSYSSVSTEAFF
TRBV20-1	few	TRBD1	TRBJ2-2	TGCAGTGCTAGAGCGACGGGACAGGGTGAGACCGGGGAGCTGTTTTTT	CSARATGQGETGELFF
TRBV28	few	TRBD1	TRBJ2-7	TGTGCCAGCAGTCCTTCCGGGACAGGGAAGGAGCAGTACTTC	CASSPSGTGKEQYF